This TCR beta chain was identified in a study of blood T cells in healthy people across ages. Findings of the study overall: A roughly linear age-dependent decrease characterized TCR beta diversity per million T cells.

A word on this clonotype: The target antigen is unknown.

Germline lookup yields CDR1 SQVTM and CDR2 ANQGSEA. The CDR3 has 14 amino acids. V lost 4 bases and J lost 4, with 15 bases in between. Using a J-beta primer mix together with a sample-barcoded 5' primer, a second PCR was run for roughly 6 to 12 cycles. Each CDR3 protein gets one entry after TCRdb re-called the 5' RACE reads with MiXCR. The sample contains roughly 700,000 distinct CDR3 sequences, more than 40% of which appear only once. Isolation yielded PBMCs, at least 7 million per sample, in every case. The clonotype originates from a woman aged 60-75 years in good health. The source material was blood. This chain joins TRBV29-1 and TRBJ2-3; D is perhaps TRBD2 (6 bases). This chain's CDR3 is CSVVSSGLADTQYF. The CDR3 DNA follows: TGCAGCGTTGTGTCCTCGGGACTGGCAGATACGCAGTATTTT.